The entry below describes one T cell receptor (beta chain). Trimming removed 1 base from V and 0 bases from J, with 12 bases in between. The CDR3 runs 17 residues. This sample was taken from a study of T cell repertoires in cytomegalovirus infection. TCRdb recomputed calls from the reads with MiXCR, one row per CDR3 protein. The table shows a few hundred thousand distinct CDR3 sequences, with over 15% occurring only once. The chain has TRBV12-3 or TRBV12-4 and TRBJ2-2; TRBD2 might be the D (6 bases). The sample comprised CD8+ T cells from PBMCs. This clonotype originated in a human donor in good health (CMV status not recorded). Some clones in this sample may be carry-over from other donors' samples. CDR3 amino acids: CASSLGPGLPNTGELFF. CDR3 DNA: TGTGCCAGCAGTTTAGGCCCGGGACTTCCGAACACCGGGGAGCTGTTTTTT.